These 14 T cell receptor beta chains were sequenced from one sample in a study of memory CD4+ T cells and cytomegalovirus serostatus. The sort gate was single viable CD3+CD4+CD8-CD45RO+ cells for memory CD4+ T cells. This table comes from immunoSEQ multiplex PCR, and its TCRdb copy is limited to in-frame clones, with some not included. The sample has 54,000 or so clones, around 80% seen once; the top ten hold 1.1%. The specimen was memory CD4+ T cells from blood. The receptors originated from an adult in good health and CMV-seronegative.

This rearrangement joins TRBV27 to TRBJ1-3; D gene ambiguous. Germline-derived CDR1 and CDR2 are MNHEY and SMNVEV (reference sequence). Trimming took off 3 bases at V and 0 bases at J, with 9 bases between the two ends. This CDR3 has 15 residues. DNA of the CDR3: TGTGCCAGCAGTTTGGTGGGCCTCTCTGGAAACACCATATATTTT. Translating gives CASSLVGLSGNTIYF.

The chain joins TRBV7-2 to TRBJ2-1; 12 bases fit TRBD2. Germline V gene sequence: CDR1 SGHTA, CDR2 FQGNSA. J was trimmed by 6 bases and V by 5 bases; bases with no gene match: 2. The length of the CDR3 is 14 residues. DNA of the CDR3: TGTGCCAGCAGCACGACTAGCGGGAGCAATGAGCAGTTCTTC. Translated, it gives CASSTTSGSNEQFF.

V is TRBV28 and J is TRBJ2-3, with 11 positions matching TRBD2. V lost 2 bases and J lost 0; bases outside the gene matches: 13. The CDR3 has 20 amino acids. Germline lookup yields CDR1 MDHEN and CDR2 SYDVKM. The CDR3 spells CASSLPRLAGPDPSTDTQYF. The CDR3 DNA reads as TGTGCCAGCAGTTTACCAAGACTAGCGGGACCAGACCCTAGCACAGATACGCAGTATTTT.

The chain has TRBV6-6 and TRBJ1-4; possibly TRBD1 for D (5 bases). This CDR3 comprises 15 residues. Germline CDR1 reads MNHNY; CDR2 reads SVGAGI (reference sequence). Trimming shortened V by 0 bases and J by 4 bases, and 9 bases separated the two germline ends. The CDR3 is CASSYSGGDNEKLFF. CDR3 coding DNA: TGTGCCAGCAGTTACTCGGGGGGGGATAATGAAAAACTGTTTTTT.

V is TRBV29-1 and J is TRBJ1-3; 11 positions agree with TRBD1. CDR3 length: 16 residues. V gave up 1 base and J gave up 5 bases; unmatched junction bases: 7. The germline CDR1 and CDR2 sequences are SQVTM and ANQGSEA. CDR3: CSVEGGTGGTRNTIYF. The CDR3 bases are TGCAGCGTTGAAGGCGGGACAGGGGGAACTCGAAACACCATATATTTT.

This chain connects TRBV18 to TRBJ1-3; tentative D call: TRBD1 (6 bases). Trimming shortened V by 2 bases and J by 4 bases, and 9 bases separated the two germline ends. The CDR3 length is 14 residues. Germline values: CDR1 KGHSH, CDR2 LQKENI. The CDR3 bases are TGTGCCAGCTCACCAGACAGGCTCGGAAACACCATATATTTT. Protein sequence: CASSPDRLGNTIYF.

The V gene is TRBV28, the J gene TRBJ2-7; 8 positions agree with TRBD1. Germline-derived CDR1 and CDR2 are MDHEN and SYDVKM. This CDR3 is built from 16 residues. V lost 5 bases and J lost 5; bases outside the gene matches: 14. CDR3: CASSRLRGQGVDEQYF. The CDR3 DNA sequence: TGTGCCAGCAGTCGTTTGCGAGGACAGGGAGTGGACGAGCAGTACTTC.

This clone was seen only once. The chain links TRBV10-3 to TRBJ2-1; 10 nucleotides line up with TRBD1. The CDR3 loop spans 15 amino acids. Germline V gene data show CDR1 as ENHRY and CDR2 as SYGVKD. The ends lost 4 bases at V and 8 bases at J; junction bases unmatched: 8. The CDR3 is CAISGWTGGNDEQFF. The CDR3 nucleotides are TGTGCCATCAGTGGGTGGACAGGGGGAAACGATGAGCAGTTCTTC.

J is TRBJ2-3 and V is TRBV6-1; TRBD1 is a possible D gene (6 bases). V was clipped by 7 bases and J by 4 bases, with 12 bases between them. The CDR3 runs to 13 residues. CDR1 is MNHNS and CDR2 is SASEGT in the germline V gene. The CDR3 nucleotides read TGTGCCAGCATACAGGGAAGGTCAGATACGCAGTATTTT. Its protein product is CASIQGRSDTQYF.

The chain has TRBV19 and TRBJ1-4; no clear D. The germline V gene has CDR1 LNHDA and CDR2 SQIVND (reference sequence). CDR3 size: 13 residues. Trimming took 3 bases from V and 8 from J, leaving 10 bases between them. DNA for the CDR3: TGTGCCAGTAGTATCCTATTGGGGGAAAAACTGTTTTTT. This translates into CASSILLGEKLFF.

This clone was picked up one time. The rearrangement links TRBV6-1 to TRBJ2-7; 13 bases match TRBD2. Trimming cost V 6 bases and J 5 bases; bases outside gene matches: 4. Per germline, CDR1 MNHNS and CDR2 SASEGT. The CDR3 consists of 14 residues. The CDR3 reads CASSAGLAGHEQYF. As DNA, the CDR3 is TGTGCCAGCAGCGCGGGACTAGCGGGGCACGAGCAGTACTTC.

This clone was detected a few times. V is TRBV7-2 and J is TRBJ1-2; D uncertain. CDR3 size: 16 residues. Germline CDR1 SGHTA, CDR2 FQGNSA. V gave up 2 bases and J gave up 3 bases, with 16 bases separating them. The CDR3 DNA is TGTGCCAGCAGCTTAACCCACCGATTCGGGGACTATGGCTACACCTTC. Its translation is CASSLTHRFGDYGYTF.

The rearrangement links TRBV28 to TRBJ2-7; D is perhaps TRBD1 or TRBD2 (6 bases each). The CDR3 is made up of 20 amino acids. V lost 4 bases and J lost 3, with 31 bases in between. Germline V gene data show CDR1 as MDHEN and CDR2 as SYDVKM. CDR3 loop: CASSSTLWGLDSPINYEQYF. The CDR3 nucleotides are TGTGCCAGCAGTTCAACGTTATGGGGACTGGACAGTCCCATTAACTACGAGCAGTACTTC.

The chain couples TRBV6-1 to TRBJ1-5; D not resolved. The CDR3 covers 14 residues. V was shortened by 4 bases and J by 5 bases, with 12 bases between the two germline ends. CDR1 and CDR2 (germline): MNHNS, SASEGT. The CDR3 DNA reads TGTGCCAGCAGTGTTAGTTTTGGGGATCAGCCCCAGCATTTT. Its protein is CASSVSFGDQPQHF.